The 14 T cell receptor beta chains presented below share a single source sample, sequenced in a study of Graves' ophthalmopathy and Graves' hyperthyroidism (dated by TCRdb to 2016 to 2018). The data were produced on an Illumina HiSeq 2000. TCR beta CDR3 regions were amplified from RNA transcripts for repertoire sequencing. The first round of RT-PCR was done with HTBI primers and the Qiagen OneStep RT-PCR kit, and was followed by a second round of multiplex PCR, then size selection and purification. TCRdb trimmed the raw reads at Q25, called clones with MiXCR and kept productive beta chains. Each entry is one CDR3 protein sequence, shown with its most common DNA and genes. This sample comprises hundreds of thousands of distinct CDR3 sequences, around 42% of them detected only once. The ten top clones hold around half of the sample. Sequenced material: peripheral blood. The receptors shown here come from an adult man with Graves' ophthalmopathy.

The CDR3 region is CAWSPRAFYGYTF. CDR3 DNA sequence: TGTGCCTGGAGTCCCAGAGCTTTCTATGGCTACACCTTC. This chain connects TRBV7-8 to TRBJ1-2; D is undetermined. Trimming took 11 bases from V and 4 from J, leaving 17 bases between them. This CDR3 has 13 residues. CDR1 is SGHVS, CDR2 FQNEAQ, per germline.

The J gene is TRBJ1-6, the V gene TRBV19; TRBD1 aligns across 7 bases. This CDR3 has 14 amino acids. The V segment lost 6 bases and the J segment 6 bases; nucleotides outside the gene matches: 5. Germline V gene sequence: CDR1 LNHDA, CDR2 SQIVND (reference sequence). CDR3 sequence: CASRSWDSNSPLHF. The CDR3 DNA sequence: TGTGCCAGTAGGAGTTGGGACAGTAATTCACCCCTCCACTTT.

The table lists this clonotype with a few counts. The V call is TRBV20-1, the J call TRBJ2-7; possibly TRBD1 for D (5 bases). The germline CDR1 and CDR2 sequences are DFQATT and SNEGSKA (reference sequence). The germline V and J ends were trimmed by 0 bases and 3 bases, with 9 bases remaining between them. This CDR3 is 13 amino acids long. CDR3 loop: CSARESGFYEQYF. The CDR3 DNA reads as TGCAGTGCTAGAGAGTCAGGGTTCTACGAGCAGTACTTC.

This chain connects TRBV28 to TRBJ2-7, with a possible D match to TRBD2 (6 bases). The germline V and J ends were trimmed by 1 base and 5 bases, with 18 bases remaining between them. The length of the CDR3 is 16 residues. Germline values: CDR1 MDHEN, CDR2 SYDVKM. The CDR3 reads CASSLSYSLPGDEQYF. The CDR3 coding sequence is TGTGCCAGCAGTTTATCTTACAGCCTCCCGGGGGACGAGCAGTACTTC.

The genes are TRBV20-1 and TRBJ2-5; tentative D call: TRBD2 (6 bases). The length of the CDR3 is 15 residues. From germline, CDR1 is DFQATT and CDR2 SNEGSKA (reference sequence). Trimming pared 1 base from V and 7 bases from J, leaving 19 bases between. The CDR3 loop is CSARAGTGGMGTQYF. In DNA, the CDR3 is TGCAGTGCTAGAGCTGGGACTGGCGGCATGGGGACCCAGTACTTC.

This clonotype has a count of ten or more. The CDR3 loop reads CSVADSFYGYTF. CDR3 nucleotides: TGCAGCGTCGCCGACAGCTTCTATGGCTACACCTTC. V and J are TRBV29-1 and TRBJ1-2, with D possibly matching TRBD1 (5 bases). The CDR3 runs 12 residues. Trimming left V 6 bases short and J 4 bases short, with 12 bases between. The germline CDR1 and CDR2 sequences are SQVTM and ANQGSEA.

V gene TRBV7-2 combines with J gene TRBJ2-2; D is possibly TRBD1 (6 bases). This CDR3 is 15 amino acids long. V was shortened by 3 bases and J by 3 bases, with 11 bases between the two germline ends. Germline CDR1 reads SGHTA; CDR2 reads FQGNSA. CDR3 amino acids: CASSFTGFDTGELFF. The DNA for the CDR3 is TGTGCCAGCAGCTTTACAGGGTTTGACACCGGGGAGCTGTTTTTT.

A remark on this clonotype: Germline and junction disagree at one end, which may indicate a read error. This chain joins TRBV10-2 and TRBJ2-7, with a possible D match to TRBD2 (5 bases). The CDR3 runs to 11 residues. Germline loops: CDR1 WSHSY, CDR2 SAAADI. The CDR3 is CASGPGEEQYF. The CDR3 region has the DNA TGTGCTAGTGGCCCCGGGGAAGAGCAGTACTTC.

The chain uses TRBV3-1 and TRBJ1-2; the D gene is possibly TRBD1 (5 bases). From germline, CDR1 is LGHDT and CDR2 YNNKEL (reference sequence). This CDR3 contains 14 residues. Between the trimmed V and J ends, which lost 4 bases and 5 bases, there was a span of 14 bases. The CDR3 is CASSPEGEGYGYTF. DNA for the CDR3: TGTGCCAGCAGCCCGGAAGGGGAGGGGTATGGCTACACCTTC. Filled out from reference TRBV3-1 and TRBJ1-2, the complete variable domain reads DTAVSQTPKYLVTQMGNDKSIKCEQNLGHDTMYWYKQDSKKFLKIMFSYNNKELIINETVPNRFSPKSPDKAHLNLHINSLELGDSAVYFCASSPEGEGYGYTFGSGTRLTVV.

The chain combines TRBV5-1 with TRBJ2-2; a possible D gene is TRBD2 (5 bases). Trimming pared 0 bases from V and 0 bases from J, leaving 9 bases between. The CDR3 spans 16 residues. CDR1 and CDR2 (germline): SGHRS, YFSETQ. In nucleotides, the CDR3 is TGCGCCAGCAGCTTGGGACTATACGCGAACACCGGGGAGCTGTTTTTT. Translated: CASSLGLYANTGELFF.

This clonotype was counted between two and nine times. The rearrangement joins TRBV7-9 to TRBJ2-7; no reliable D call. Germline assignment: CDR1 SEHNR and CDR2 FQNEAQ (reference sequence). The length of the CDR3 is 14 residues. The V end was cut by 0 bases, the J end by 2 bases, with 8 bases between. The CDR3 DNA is TGTGCCAGCAGCTTAGCGACTCGGCCCTACGAGCAGTACTTC. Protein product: CASSLATRPYEQYF.

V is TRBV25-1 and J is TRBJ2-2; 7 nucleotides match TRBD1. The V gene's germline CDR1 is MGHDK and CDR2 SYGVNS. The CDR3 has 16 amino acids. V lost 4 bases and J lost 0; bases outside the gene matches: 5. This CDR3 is CASSADRVSNTGELFF. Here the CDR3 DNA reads TGTGCCAGCAGTGCAGACAGGGTTTCGAACACCGGGGAGCTGTTTTTT.

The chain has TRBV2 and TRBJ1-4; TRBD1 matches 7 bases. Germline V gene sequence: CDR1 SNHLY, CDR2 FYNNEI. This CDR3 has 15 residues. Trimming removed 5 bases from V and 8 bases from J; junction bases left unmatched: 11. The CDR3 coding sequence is TGTGCCAGCAGTCAGGAGGGACAGATACTAGAAAAACTGTTTTTT. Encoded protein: CASSQEGQILEKLFF.

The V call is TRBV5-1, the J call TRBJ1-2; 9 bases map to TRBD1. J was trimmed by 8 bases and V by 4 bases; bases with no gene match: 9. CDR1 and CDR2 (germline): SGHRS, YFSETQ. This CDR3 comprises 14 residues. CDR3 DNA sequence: TGCGCCAGCAGCGATTTACAGGGGGCGGACGGCTACACCTTC. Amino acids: CASSDLQGADGYTF.